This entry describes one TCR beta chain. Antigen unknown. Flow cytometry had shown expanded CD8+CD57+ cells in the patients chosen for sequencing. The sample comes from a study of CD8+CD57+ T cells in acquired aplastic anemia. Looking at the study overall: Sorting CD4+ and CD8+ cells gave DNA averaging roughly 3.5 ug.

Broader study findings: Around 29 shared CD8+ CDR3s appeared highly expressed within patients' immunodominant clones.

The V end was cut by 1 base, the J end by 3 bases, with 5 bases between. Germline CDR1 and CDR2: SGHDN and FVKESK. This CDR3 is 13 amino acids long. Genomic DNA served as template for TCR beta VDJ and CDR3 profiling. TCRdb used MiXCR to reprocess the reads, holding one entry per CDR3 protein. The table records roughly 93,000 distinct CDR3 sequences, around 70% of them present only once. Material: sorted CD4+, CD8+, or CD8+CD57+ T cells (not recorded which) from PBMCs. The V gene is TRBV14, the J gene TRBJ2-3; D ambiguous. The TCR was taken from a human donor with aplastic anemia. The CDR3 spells CASSQGLTDTQYF. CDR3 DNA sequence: TGTGCCAGCAGCCAAGGATTAACAGATACGCAGTATTTT.